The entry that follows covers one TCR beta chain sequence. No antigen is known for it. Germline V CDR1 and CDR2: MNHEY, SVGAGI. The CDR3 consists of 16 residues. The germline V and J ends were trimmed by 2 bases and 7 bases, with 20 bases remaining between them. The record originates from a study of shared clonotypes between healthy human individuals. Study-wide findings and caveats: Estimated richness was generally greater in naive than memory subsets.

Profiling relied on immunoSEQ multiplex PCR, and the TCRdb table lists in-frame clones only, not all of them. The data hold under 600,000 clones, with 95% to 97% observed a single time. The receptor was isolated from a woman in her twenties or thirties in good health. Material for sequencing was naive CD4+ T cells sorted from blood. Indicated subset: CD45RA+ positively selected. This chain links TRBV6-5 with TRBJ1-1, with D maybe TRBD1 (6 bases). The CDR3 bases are TGTGCCAGCAGTTACGGGGGCGTGGGAGGGAGGTTTGAAGCTTTCTTT. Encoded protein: CASSYGGVGGRFEAFF.